This T cell receptor beta chain came from a study of cytomegalovirus exposure and HLA in healthy donors. Study observations and caveats: A later analysis revealed that TCR association rates differed between HLA loci, peaking at DRB1 and bottoming out at HLA-C. Researchers had no immune exposure information except CMV serostatus available.

Germline V gene sequence: CDR1 SGHTS, CDR2 YDEGEE. The V gene end was trimmed by 4 bases and the J gene end by 4 bases; junction bases not matched to a gene: 8. CDR3 length equals 15 residues. Donors were ostensibly healthy at sampling, although undocumented immune exposures were probable. Amplification used 60 Vbeta primers and 13 Jbeta primers. Here immunoSEQ multiplex PCR was the method, and the copy in TCRdb shows in-frame clones only, minus some. Among around 67,000 clones, around four fifths were seen once, and the ten largest hold roughly 20%. Comment on this clone: As yet, its antigen is unknown.

The sequence derives from a woman in her 30s in good health and CMV-seropositive. J is TRBJ1-2 and V is TRBV5-8; the match to TRBD1 covers 9 bases. Sequencing input: PBMCs. The CDR3 protein is CASSPYRGRVYGYTF. CDR3 nucleotide sequence: TGTGCCAGCAGCCCTTACAGGGGGCGGGTCTATGGCTACACCTTC.